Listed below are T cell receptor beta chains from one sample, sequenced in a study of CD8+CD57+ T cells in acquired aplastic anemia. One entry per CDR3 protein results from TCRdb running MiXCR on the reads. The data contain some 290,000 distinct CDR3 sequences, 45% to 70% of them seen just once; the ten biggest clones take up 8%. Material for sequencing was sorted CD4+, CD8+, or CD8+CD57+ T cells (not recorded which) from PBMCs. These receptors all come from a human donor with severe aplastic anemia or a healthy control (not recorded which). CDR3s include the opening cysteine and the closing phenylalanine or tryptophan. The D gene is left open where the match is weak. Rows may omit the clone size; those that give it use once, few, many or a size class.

DNA: TGCGCCAGCAGCCAAGGGGGGGGGCTCCAGTACTTC
CDR3: CASSQGGGLQYF
V: TRBV4-3
size: .
J: TRBJ2-5
D: .

DNA: TGCAGTGCCTCCTACTTGACAGGGACCTTCCTGGAGCAGTACTTC
CDR3: CSASYLTGTFLEQYF
V: TRBV20-1
size: many
J: TRBJ2-7
D: TRBD1

DNA: TGTGCCAGTAGTATCGGGCAGGCGCCCTCTGGAAACACCATATATTTT
CDR3: CASSIGQAPSGNTIYF
V: TRBV19
size: .
J: TRBJ1-3
D: .

DNA: TGTGCCAGCAGTTACGACCAGGAAGTAAGTGAAGCTTTCTTT
CDR3: CASSYDQEVSEAFF
V: TRBV6-1
size: .
J: TRBJ1-1
D: .

DNA: TGCAGCGTTGGGGTGCAGGCCGGAAACACCATATATTTT
CDR3: CSVGVQAGNTIYF
V: TRBV29-1
size: .
J: TRBJ1-3
D: .

DNA: TGTGCCACCAGCGAGGGGCATCAGCCCCAGCATTTT
CDR3: CATSEGHQPQHF
V: TRBV24-1
size: .
J: TRBJ1-5
D: .

DNA: TGTGCCAGCAGTGCGGACAGGGCACAGAGAACGCAGTATTTT
CDR3: CASSADRAQRTQYF
V: TRBV2
size: .
J: TRBJ2-3
D: TRBD1

DNA: TGCAGTGCTAGACGGACTAGCGGGGTACACACCTTC
CDR3: CSARRTSGVHTF
V: TRBV20-1
size: .
J: TRBJ1-2
D: .

DNA: TGCGCCAGCAGCTTGGGTCCAGCAGGCGACAATGAGCAGTTCTTC
CDR3: CASSLGPAGDNEQFF
V: TRBV5-1
size: .
J: TRBJ2-1
D: .

DNA: TGTGCCAGCAGCGACAGGGGGCAGAACACTGAAGCTTTCTTT
CDR3: CASSDRGQNTEAFF
V: TRBV7-2
size: .
J: TRBJ1-1
D: TRBD1

DNA: TGCAGTGCTACTCCGCGTTCGAGCGGTGAGCGGCTCTTC
CDR3: CSATPRSSGERLF
V: TRBV20-1
size: .
J: TRBJ2-1
D: .

DNA: TGCAGCGTTGCAGGGAAGTTAAGTGGAAAACTGTTTTTT
CDR3: CSVAGKLSGKLFF
V: TRBV29-1
size: .
J: TRBJ1-4
D: .

DNA: TGTGCCAGCAGCGGCCGGACAGGGTCTAAGACCGGGGAGCTGTTTTTT
CDR3: CASSGRTGSKTGELFF
V: TRBV7-8
size: .
J: TRBJ2-2
D: TRBD1

DNA: TGCAGTGCTTACCTAACAGGGGATAATTCACCCCTCCACTTT
CDR3: CSAYLTGDNSPLHF
V: TRBV20-1
size: many
J: TRBJ1-6
D: TRBD1

DNA: TGTGCCAGCAGCCGACCCACGACAGGAGGGAATCAGCCCCAGCATTTT
CDR3: CASSRPTTGGNQPQHF
V: TRBV6-2/TRBV6-3
size: many
J: TRBJ1-5
D: .

DNA: TGCAGTGCTAGAGCAAGCCTGAATCAGCCCCAGCATTTT
CDR3: CSARASLNQPQHF
V: TRBV20-1
size: many
J: TRBJ1-5
D: .

DNA: TGTGCCAGCGAAGATCGGACAGGATTGTCCTACGAGCAGTACTTC
CDR3: CASEDRTGLSYEQYF
V: TRBV5-8
size: many
J: TRBJ2-7
D: TRBD1